This T cell receptor beta chain was sequenced in a study of spatial heterogeneity in lung cancer. Trimming cost V 2 bases and J 7 bases, with 18 bases left between them. CDR1 is DFQATT and CDR2 is SNEGSKA in the germline V gene (reference sequence). This CDR3 has 15 amino acids. Described time point: sample taken at primary tumor resection. This clonotype was recorded a few times. TCRdb fed the 5' RACE reads into MiXCR, producing one record per CDR3 protein. The sample yields tens of thousands of distinct CDR3 sequences, nearly 7% seen once. The rearrangement joins TRBV20-1 to TRBJ2-1; TRBD1 or TRBD2 may be the D gene (6 bases each). This specimen consisted of PBMCs, obtained at surgery. This receptor was identified in a female donor with early-stage non-small cell lung cancer. The CDR3 loop reads CSARPPGAPMNEQFF. In nucleotides, the CDR3 is TGCAGTGCTAGACCCCCGGGGGCGCCGATGAATGAGCAGTTCTTC.